This TCR beta chain was obtained from a study of T cell changes during pregnancy in multiple sclerosis. The CDR3 extends over 14 amino acids. J gave up 8 bases and V 5 bases, and 8 bases lay outside the gene matches. Germline V gene sequence: CDR1 LNHDA, CDR2 SQIVND (reference sequence). Data came from immunoSEQ multiplex PCR; TCRdb stores just in-frame clones and leaves some out. The table shows 25,000 to 30,000 clones, with about 89% occurring only once. The origin of this receptor is a female donor with multiple sclerosis, enrolled in a pregnancy study. The sample was CD8+ T cells from peripheral blood mononuclear cells, taken after pregnancy. The chain uses TRBV19 and TRBJ1-4; 7 bases align to TRBD1. This CDR3 reads CASSLTGVREKLFF. In DNA, the CDR3 is TGTGCCAGTAGTCTCACAGGGGTTAGGGAAAAACTGTTTTTT.